The entry that follows covers one T cell receptor (beta chain) sequence. Antigen: not known. This sample was included in a study of shared clonotypes between healthy human individuals. Across the whole study: Donors were two women and a few men aged 18 to 49. Whole-study findings and limits: There were few donors, and this limited the genetic and exposure-history diversity represented.

A split of CD4+ cells into CD45RA+ naive and CD45RA-negative memory subsets was performed. On sorted subsets, replicate PCRs used 200 ng DNA, or 27,000 or so T cell genomes. The repertoire was sequenced with immunoSEQ multiplex PCR; TCRdb's copy has only in-frame clones and lacks some. The data contain some 2,500,000 clones, around 90% of them singletons. This CDR3 contains 15 residues. Between the trimmed V and J ends, which lost 2 bases and 4 bases, there was a span of 9 bases. Germline lookup yields CDR1 SGHTA and CDR2 FQGNSA. The specimen sequenced was naive CD4+ T cells from PBMCs. Noted subset: CD45RA+ positively selected. The clonotype originates from a man between 18 and 35 years old in good health. Some clones in this sample may be carry-over from other donors' samples. J is TRBJ2-6 and V is TRBV7-2; D gene unclear. CDR3 sequence: CASSLLVFGANVLTF. The DNA for the CDR3 is TGTGCCAGCAGCTTACTTGTATTCGGGGCCAACGTCCTGACTTTC.